The TCR beta chain under discussion was sequenced for a study of T-cell memory formation after mild COVID-19. This CDR3 is 16 amino acids long. With 5 bases clipped from V and 4 bases from J, the junction kept 12 bases outside the gene matches. CDR1 LNHDA and CDR2 SQIVND come from the germline V gene (reference sequence). TCRdb reanalysed the 5' RACE reads using MiXCR and keeps one entry per CDR3 protein. The sample includes about 350,000 distinct CDR3 sequences, 25% to 30% of them seen just once. The chain employs TRBV19 and TRBJ1-1; TRBD1 matches 8 bases. The receptor's source is an adult woman who had mild COVID-19 (a few samples of this study predate the infection). Cell type and time point are not known. Sequences were obtained from PBMCs or a T cell subset sorted from them (not recorded which). The CDR3 loop reads CASSLAGTGVGTEAFF. CDR3 in DNA: TGTGCCAGTAGTCTCGCCGGGACAGGAGTAGGCACTGAAGCTTTCTTT.